This TCR beta chain was identified in a study of regulatory T cells in long-lasting Graves disease. A remark on this clonotype: A much larger clone lies a single base off, so this may be a read error.

Combining iRepertoire HTBI primers with Arm-PCR of CDR3 regions, the authors built TCR beta libraries. Via MiXCR, TCRdb re-called the multiplex PCR reads, giving one row per CDR3 protein. The sample contains 300,000 or so distinct CDR3 sequences, around 20% of which appear only once. Time point denoted: persistent/refractory GD, antithyroid drugs over 5 years with positive TRAb. From RNA extracted from PBMCs, the TCR library was made. Germline-derived CDR1 and CDR2 are SGHAT and FQNNGV. Trimming stripped 2 bases from V and 0 bases from J, with 8 bases between. The CDR3 has 15 amino acids. The chain is built from TRBV11-2 and TRBJ1-3, with D hard to call. The receptor was derived from a female donor with Graves disease. The sample was peripheral blood mononuclear cells (PBMCs), taken when the disease was refractory, from a patient treated with antithyroid drugs. The CDR3, as DNA: TGTGCCAGCAGCTTACGGCGGAACTCTGGAAACACCATATATTTT. The encoded protein is CASSLRRNSGNTIYF.